This T cell receptor (beta chain) was profiled in a study of siplizumab effects on memory and regulatory T cells. Libraries were prepared by immunoSEQ multiplex PCR; TCRdb keeps only in-frame clonotypes and omits some of them. The sample includes about 100,000 clones, around 90% seen only once; the top ten take approximately 12%. Study-level findings and limits: Naive or memory phenotype was unassignable for roughly 80-96% of proliferating CD4+ or CD8+ clones. Naive T cells looked more diverse than memory cells, and they looked like major contributors to the alloresponse.

V dropped 0 bases and J dropped 6; count of bases not matched to a gene: 7. There are 15 residues in the CDR3. CDR1 is GTSNPN, CDR2 SVGIG, per germline (reference sequence). A remark on this clone: Its antigen is not identified.

The chain carries TRBV30 and TRBJ1-1; TRBD1 agrees at 10 bases. What was sequenced was non-Treg CD4+ T cells sorted from blood. The TCR comes from a human donor in good health. CDR3 in amino acids: CAWSVRDRGLAEAFF. Here the CDR3 DNA reads TGTGCCTGGAGTGTACGGGACAGGGGTTTGGCTGAAGCTTTCTTT.